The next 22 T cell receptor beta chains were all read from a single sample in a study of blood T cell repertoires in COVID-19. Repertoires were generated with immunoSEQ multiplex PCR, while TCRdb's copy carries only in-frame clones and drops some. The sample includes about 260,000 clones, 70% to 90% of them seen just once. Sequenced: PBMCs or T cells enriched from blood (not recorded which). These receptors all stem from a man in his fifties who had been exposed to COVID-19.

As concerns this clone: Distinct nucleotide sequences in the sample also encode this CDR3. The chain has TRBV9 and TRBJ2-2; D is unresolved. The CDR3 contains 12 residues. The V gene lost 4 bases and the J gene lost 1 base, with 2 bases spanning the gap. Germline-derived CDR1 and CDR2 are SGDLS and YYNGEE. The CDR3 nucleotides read TGTGCCAGCAGCCGGAACACCGGGGAGCTGTTTTTT. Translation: CASSRNTGELFF.

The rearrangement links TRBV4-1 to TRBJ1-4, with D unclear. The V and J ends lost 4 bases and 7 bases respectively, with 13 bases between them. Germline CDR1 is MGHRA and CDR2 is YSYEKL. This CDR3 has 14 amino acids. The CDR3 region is CASSPRLEGEKLFF. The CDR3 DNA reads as TGCGCCAGCAGCCCCCGGCTCGAGGGTGAAAAACTGTTTTTT.

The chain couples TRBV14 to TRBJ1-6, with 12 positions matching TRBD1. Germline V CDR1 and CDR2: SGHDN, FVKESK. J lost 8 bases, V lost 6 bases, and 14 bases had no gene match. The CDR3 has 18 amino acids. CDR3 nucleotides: TGTGCCAGCAGTCGATATCCGGGACAGGGGGCACGTTATTCACCCCTCCACTTT. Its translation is CASSRYPGQGARYSPLHF.

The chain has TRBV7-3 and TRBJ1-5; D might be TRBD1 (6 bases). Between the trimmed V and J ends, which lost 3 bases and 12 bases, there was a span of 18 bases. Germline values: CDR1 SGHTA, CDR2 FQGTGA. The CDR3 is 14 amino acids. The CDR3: CASSLGTDSLVQHF. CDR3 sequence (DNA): TGTGCCAGCAGCTTGGGAACGGACAGCCTGGTCCAGCATTTT.

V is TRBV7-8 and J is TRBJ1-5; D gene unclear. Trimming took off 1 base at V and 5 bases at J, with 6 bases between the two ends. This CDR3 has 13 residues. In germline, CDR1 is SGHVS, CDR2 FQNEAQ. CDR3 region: CASSLDRDQPQHF. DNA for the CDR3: TGTGCCAGCAGCTTAGATAGAGATCAGCCCCAGCATTTT. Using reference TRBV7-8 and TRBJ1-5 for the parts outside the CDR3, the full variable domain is GAGVSQSPRYKVAKRGQDVALRCDPISGHVSLFWYQQALGQGPEFLTYFQNEAQLDKSGLPSDRFFAERPEGSVSTLKIQRTQQEDSAVYLCASSLDRDQPQHFGDGTRLSIL.

The CDR3 is CASSAIRETYGYTF. CDR3 DNA: TGTGCCAGCAGTGCCATCCGGGAGACGTATGGCTACACCTTC. This chain links TRBV6-4 with TRBJ1-2; D gene ambiguous. CDR3 length: 14 residues. CDR1 and CDR2 (germline): MRHNA, SNTAGT. V was shortened by 4 bases and J by 5 bases, with 14 bases between the two germline ends.

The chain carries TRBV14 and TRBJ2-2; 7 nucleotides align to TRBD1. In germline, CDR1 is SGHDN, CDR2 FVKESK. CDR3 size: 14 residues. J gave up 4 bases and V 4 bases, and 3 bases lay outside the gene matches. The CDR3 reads CASSPQGLTGELFF. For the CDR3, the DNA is TGTGCCAGCAGCCCACAGGGGCTCACCGGGGAGCTGTTTTTT.

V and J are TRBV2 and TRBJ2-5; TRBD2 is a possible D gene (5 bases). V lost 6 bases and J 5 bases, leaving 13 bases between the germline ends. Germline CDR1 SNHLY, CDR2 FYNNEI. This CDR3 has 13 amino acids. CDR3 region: CASSPGETETQYF. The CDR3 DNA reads TGTGCCAGCAGCCCCGGGGAAACGGAGACCCAGTACTTC.

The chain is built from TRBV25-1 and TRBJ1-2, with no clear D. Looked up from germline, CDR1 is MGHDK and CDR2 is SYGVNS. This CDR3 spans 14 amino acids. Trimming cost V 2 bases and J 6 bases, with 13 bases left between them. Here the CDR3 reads CASSEHPGENGYTF. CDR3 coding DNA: TGTGCCAGCAGTGAACATCCCGGGGAAAATGGCTACACCTTC.

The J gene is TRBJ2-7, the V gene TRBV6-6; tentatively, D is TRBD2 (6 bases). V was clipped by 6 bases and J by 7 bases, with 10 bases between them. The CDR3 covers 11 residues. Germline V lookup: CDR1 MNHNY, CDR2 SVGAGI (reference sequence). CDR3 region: CASRGTGEQYV. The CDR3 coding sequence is TGTGCCAGCAGAGGGACTGGGGAGCAGTACGTC.

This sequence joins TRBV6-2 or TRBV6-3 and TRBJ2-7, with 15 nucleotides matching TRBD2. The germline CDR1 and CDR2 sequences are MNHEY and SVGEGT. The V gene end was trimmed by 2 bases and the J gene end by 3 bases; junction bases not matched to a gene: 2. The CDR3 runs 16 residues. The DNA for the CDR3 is TGTGCCAGCAGTTACGCGGGACTAGCGGGAGGCTACGAGCAGTACGTC. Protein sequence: CASSYAGLAGGYEQYV.

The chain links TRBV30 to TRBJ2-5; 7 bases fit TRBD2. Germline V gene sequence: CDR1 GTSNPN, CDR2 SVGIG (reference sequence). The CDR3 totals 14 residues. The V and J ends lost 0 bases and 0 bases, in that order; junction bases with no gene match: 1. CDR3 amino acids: CAWSVGGYQETQYF. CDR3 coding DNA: TGTGCCTGGAGTGTGGGGGGGTACCAAGAGACCCAGTACTTC.

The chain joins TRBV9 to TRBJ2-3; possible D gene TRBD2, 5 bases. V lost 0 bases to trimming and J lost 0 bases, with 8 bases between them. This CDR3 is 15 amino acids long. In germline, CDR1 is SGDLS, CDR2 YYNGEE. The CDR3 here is CASSVDGLSTDTQYF. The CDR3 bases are TGTGCCAGCAGCGTAGACGGACTCAGCACAGATACGCAGTATTTT.

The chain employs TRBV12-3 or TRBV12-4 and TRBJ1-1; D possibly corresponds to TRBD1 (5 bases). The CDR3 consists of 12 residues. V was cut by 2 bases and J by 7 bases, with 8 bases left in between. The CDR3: CASSLSGNEAFF. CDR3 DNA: TGTGCCAGCAGTTTATCAGGGAATGAAGCTTTCTTT.

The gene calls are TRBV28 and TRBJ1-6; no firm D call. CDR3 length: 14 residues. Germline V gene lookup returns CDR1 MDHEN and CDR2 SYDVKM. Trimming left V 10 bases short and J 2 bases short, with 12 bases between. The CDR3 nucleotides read TGTGCCACCAATGCAGCGGCCTATAATTCACCCCTCCACTTT. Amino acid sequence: CATNAAAYNSPLHF.

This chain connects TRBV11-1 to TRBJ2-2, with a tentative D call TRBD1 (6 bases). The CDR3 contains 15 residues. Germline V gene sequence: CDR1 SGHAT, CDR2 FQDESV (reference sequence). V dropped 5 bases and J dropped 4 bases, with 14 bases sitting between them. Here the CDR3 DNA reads TGTGCCAGCAGCCCTCAGGGGAGAGGCACCGGGGAGCTGTTTTTT. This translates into CASSPQGRGTGELFF.

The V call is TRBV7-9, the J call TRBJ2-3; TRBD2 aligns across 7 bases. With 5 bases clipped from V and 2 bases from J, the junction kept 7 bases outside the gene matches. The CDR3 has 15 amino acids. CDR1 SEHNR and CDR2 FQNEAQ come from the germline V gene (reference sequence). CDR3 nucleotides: TGTGCCAGCAGCCGAACCGGGGGGACCACAGATACGCAGTATTTT. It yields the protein CASSRTGGTTDTQYF.

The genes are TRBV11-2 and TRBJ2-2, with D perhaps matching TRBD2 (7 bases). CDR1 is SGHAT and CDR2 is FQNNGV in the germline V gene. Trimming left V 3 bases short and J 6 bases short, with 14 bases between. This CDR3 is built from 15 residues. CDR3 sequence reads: CASSFLGGGPGELFF. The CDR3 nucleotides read TGTGCCAGCAGCTTTCTGGGAGGGGGGCCCGGGGAGCTGTTTTTT.

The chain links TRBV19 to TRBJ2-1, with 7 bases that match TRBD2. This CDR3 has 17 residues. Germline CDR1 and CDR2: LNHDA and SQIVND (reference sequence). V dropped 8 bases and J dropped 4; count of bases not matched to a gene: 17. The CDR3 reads CASRSRTRAGKYNEQFF. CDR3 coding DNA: TGTGCCAGTCGTTCTCGAACTCGAGCGGGGAAGTACAATGAGCAGTTCTTC.

CDR3 residues: CASSKRSSGRARNTGELFF. The CDR3 region has the DNA TGTGCCAGCAGCAAAAGGTCTAGCGGGAGGGCCAGGAACACCGGGGAGCTGTTTTTT. The rearrangement joins TRBV21-1 to TRBJ2-2; the table's D call, TRBD2, was not checked against the DNA. TRBV21-1 is a pseudogene segment. This CDR3 comprises 19 residues.

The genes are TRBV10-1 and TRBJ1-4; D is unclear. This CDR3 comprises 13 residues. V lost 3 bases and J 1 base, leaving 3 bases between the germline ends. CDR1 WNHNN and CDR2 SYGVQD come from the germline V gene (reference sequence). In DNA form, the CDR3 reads TGCGCCAGCAGTGATCGAACTAATGAAAAACTGTTTTTT. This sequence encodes CASSDRTNEKLFF.

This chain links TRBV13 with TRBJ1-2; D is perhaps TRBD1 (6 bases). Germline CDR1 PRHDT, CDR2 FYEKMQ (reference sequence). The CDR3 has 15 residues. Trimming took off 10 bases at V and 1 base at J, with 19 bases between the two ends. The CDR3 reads CATQSPGADNYGYTF. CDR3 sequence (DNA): TGTGCCACCCAAAGTCCAGGGGCCGATAACTATGGCTACACCTTC.